Sequencing of this T cell receptor beta chain was carried out in a study of OX40 agonist ivuxolimab in advanced cancers. Study results and caveats: Expansion of clones was among the lowest in partial responders at 0.1-3.0 mg/kg.

Points on this clone: What it binds is unknown.

Germline CDR1 reads SEHNR; CDR2 reads FQNEAQ (reference sequence). V gave up 5 bases and J gave up 0 bases, with 13 bases separating them. The CDR3 length is 16 residues. TCRdb keeps only in-frame clones here, not all; method: immunoSEQ multiplex PCR. The repertoire consists of tens of thousands of clones, with roughly 84% occurring once and the leading ten covering 0.27%. The receptor was derived from an adult with an advanced solid tumor such as melanoma, head and neck, liver or kidney cancer. The sequences come from CD4+ or CD8+ T cells sorted from blood, collected in a trial of the OX40 agonist ivuxolimab. The rearrangement links TRBV7-9 to TRBJ1-4, with D unresolved. CDR3 DNA sequence: TGTGCCAGCAGCCCGGATAGGTGGGCAACTAATGAAAAACTGTTTTTT. Translated, it gives CASSPDRWATNEKLFF. Complete variable domain (other parts from reference TRBV7-9 and TRBJ1-4): DTGVSQNPRHKITKRGQNVTFRCDPISEHNRLYWYRQTLGQGPEFLTYFQNEAQLEKSRLLSDRFSAERPKGSFSTLEIQRTEQGDSAMYLCASSPDRWATNEKLFFGSGTQLSVL.